These 12 T cell receptor beta chains were all obtained from the same sample, sequenced in a study of T-cell reconstitution after alpha-beta-depleted transplantation in children. The TCRbeta library incorporated unique molecular identifiers. TCRdb redid the calling of the PCR reads with MiXCR, one entry per CDR3 protein. Of more than 45,000 distinct CDR3 sequences listed, around half are singletons. The sequencing here drew on peripheral blood, taken before TCRalphabeta/CD19-depleted stem cell transplant. The receptors were gathered from a boy less than two years old with SCID, due to receive a stem cell transplant.

This clonotype has at least ten counts. The genes are TRBV27 and TRBJ2-1, with D perhaps matching TRBD1 or TRBD2 (5 bases each). Germline CDR1 MNHEY, CDR2 SMNVEV (reference sequence). CDR3 length: 17 amino acids. Between the trimmed V and J ends, which lost 4 bases and 3 bases, there was a span of 19 bases. CDR3 sequence (DNA): TGTGCCAGCAGTTACCGGCCTCCCGGGACCAACTACAATGAGCAGTTCTTC. Translation: CASSYRPPGTNYNEQFF.

V usage is TRBV6-1 and J usage is TRBJ2-2; 8 nucleotides align to TRBD1. V dropped 7 bases and J dropped 4; count of bases not matched to a gene: 8. Germline loops: CDR1 MNHNS, CDR2 SASEGT. The CDR3 is 15 amino acids. DNA for the CDR3: TGTGCCAGCATTCGGCAGGGGGCGCCCACCGGGGAGCTGTTTTTT. This translates into CASIRQGAPTGELFF.

The chain recombines TRBV4-1 with TRBJ2-3; D not resolved. Germline loops: CDR1 MGHRA, CDR2 YSYEKL. The ends were cut back, 2 bases at V and 5 bases at J, with 2 bases in the middle. The CDR3 runs 11 residues. The CDR3 protein is CASSQRDTQYF. The DNA for the CDR3 is TGCGCCAGCAGCCAAAGAGATACGCAGTATTTT.

The V and J genes are TRBV6-2 or TRBV6-3 and TRBJ1-5, with TRBD1 as a possible D gene (5 bases). Between the trimmed V and J ends, which lost 8 bases and 0 bases, there was a span of 8 bases. This CDR3 is 13 amino acids long. The germline CDR1 and CDR2 sequences are MNHEY and SVGEGT. The CDR3 nucleotides are TGTGCCAGCGTAGGGGATAGCAATCAGCCCCAGCATTTT. Amino acid sequence: CASVGDSNQPQHF.

The chain links TRBV6-2 or TRBV6-3 to TRBJ1-1; unclear D gene. Germline V gene data show CDR1 as MNHEY and CDR2 as SVGEGT. The CDR3 extends over 14 amino acids. V was pared by 5 bases and J by 7 bases, with 17 bases between. The CDR3 here is CASSLAGRSYEAFF. CDR3 in DNA: TGTGCCAGCAGTCTAGCCGGGAGGAGTTATGAAGCTTTCTTT.

V and J are TRBV10-3 and TRBJ2-3; 7 bases match TRBD1. Germline V gene data show CDR1 as ENHRY and CDR2 as SYGVKD. The CDR3 is made up of 18 amino acids. V gave up 0 bases and J gave up 5 bases; unmatched junction bases: 14. CDR3 DNA: TGTGCCATCAGTGAGTCGGTGGGACAGCAGAATATCAGAGATACGCAGTATTTT. The encoded protein is CAISESVGQQNIRDTQYF.

The chain uses TRBV27 and TRBJ2-7, with 11 bases matching TRBD1. The CDR3 is 15 amino acids. Germline V gene sequence: CDR1 MNHEY, CDR2 SMNVEV (reference sequence). Trimming removed 4 bases from V and 2 bases from J; junction bases left unmatched: 4. CDR3 residues: CASSSGQGAAYEQYF. DNA for the CDR3: TGTGCCAGCAGTTCCGGACAGGGGGCGGCCTACGAGCAGTACTTC.

The chain uses TRBV5-1 and TRBJ1-2; D remains unclear. The CDR3 covers 12 residues. The V end lost 4 bases, the J end lost 4 bases, and 8 bases lay between the germline ends. CDR1 is SGHRS and CDR2 is YFSETQ in the germline V gene. The CDR3 DNA sequence: TGCGCCAGCAGCCTGGGGTCCTATGGCTACACCTTC. Encoded protein: CASSLGSYGYTF.

This clonotype is judged hyperexpanded. This chain joins TRBV5-6 and TRBJ2-2; the match to TRBD1 covers 7 bases. Losses at the gene ends were 4 bases for V and 5 bases for J; bases not matched to a gene: 11. This CDR3 contains 16 residues. Germline CDR1 reads SGHDT; CDR2 reads YYEEEE. The CDR3 loop is CASSPLGQQHTGELFF. In nucleotides, the CDR3 is TGTGCCAGCAGCCCACTGGGACAGCAACATACCGGGGAGCTGTTTTTT.

This clonotype was found a few times. The gene calls are TRBV7-2 and TRBJ2-7; no clear D. Per the germline V gene, CDR1 is SGHTA and CDR2 is FQGNSA. Trimming took off 5 bases at V and 0 bases at J, with 8 bases between the two ends. This CDR3 comprises 13 residues. The CDR3 sequence is CASSPMVSYEQYF. The CDR3 DNA follows: TGTGCCAGCAGCCCCATGGTCTCCTACGAGCAGTACTTC. Together with reference TRBV7-2 and TRBJ2-7, the CDR3 gives the full variable domain: GAGVSQSPSNKVTEKGKDVELRCDPISGHTALYWYRQSLGQGLEFLIYFQGNSAPDKSGLPSDRFSAERTGGSVSTLTIQRTQQEDSAVYLCASSPMVSYEQYFGPGTRLTVT.

The chain employs TRBV3-1 and TRBJ2-3, with no clear D. V lost 5 bases to trimming and J lost 2 bases, with 11 bases between them. The CDR3 loop spans 14 amino acids. Germline V CDR1 and CDR2: LGHDT, YNNKEL (reference sequence). The CDR3 here is CASSNGPITDTQYF. DNA of the CDR3: TGTGCCAGCAGCAACGGACCAATCACAGATACGCAGTATTTT.

The V gene is TRBV15, the J gene TRBJ1-2; 7 bases agree with TRBD1. CDR3 size: 15 residues. Germline assignment: CDR1 LNHNV and CDR2 YYDKDF (reference sequence). V was clipped by 1 base and J by 3 bases; unmatched bases: 5. CDR3 DNA sequence: TGTGCCACCAGCAGAGGAGGGGGCGCATACTATGGCTACACCTTC. Amino acids: CATSRGGGAYYGYTF.